The clone carrying this T cell receptor (beta chain) turned up a few times. Its antigen is as yet unknown. These data come from a study of beta chain features in type 1 diabetes. Across the study: Regarding age, gender and cell yields, patients proved similar to healthy donors.

cDNA synthesis used the whole RNA isolate, giving expressed TCRB sequences. Some clones are missing from TCRdb's copy, which holds only in-frame ones; the method was immunoSEQ multiplex PCR. This table holds under 950,000 clones, roughly 15% found once. Study results and caveats: Across all four CD4+ subsets, people with type 1 diabetes showed modestly shorter TCRB CDR3s.

The specimen was naive CD4+ T cells from blood. The receptor comes from a woman in her late teens or twenties in good health.

DNA for the CDR3: TGTGCCATCAGTGAAGGTGGGGACGATGTGTCCCAGTACTTC. It specifies CAISEGGDDVSQYF. The rearrangement joins TRBV10-3 to TRBJ2-5; D may correspond to TRBD1 or TRBD2 (5 bases each). The germline V gene encodes CDR1 ENHRY and CDR2 SYGVKD. The CDR3 covers 14 residues. V lost 3 bases, J lost 9 bases, and 17 bases lay in between.